This T cell receptor beta chain was sequenced for a study of blood T cell repertoires in COVID-19. Study-level background: Specimens from acute and convalescent COVID-19 originated in the United States, Italy and Spain.

V lost 7 bases and J 0 bases, leaving 9 bases between the germline ends. CDR1 and CDR2 (germline): LGHDT, YNNKEL (reference sequence). The CDR3 consists of 13 residues. Libraries were prepared by immunoSEQ multiplex PCR; TCRdb keeps only in-frame clonotypes and omits some of them. The sample lists under 200,000 clones, approximately 91% occurring once. The sequence came from a man aged 18 to 30 with acute or convalescent COVID-19. The chain is built from TRBV3-1 (or the pseudogene TRBV3-2) and TRBJ1-1, with D unresolved. Material: peripheral blood. The CDR3 nucleotides are TGTGCCAGCAAGGTGGGCATGAACACTGAAGCTTTCTTT. Protein product: CASKVGMNTEAFF.